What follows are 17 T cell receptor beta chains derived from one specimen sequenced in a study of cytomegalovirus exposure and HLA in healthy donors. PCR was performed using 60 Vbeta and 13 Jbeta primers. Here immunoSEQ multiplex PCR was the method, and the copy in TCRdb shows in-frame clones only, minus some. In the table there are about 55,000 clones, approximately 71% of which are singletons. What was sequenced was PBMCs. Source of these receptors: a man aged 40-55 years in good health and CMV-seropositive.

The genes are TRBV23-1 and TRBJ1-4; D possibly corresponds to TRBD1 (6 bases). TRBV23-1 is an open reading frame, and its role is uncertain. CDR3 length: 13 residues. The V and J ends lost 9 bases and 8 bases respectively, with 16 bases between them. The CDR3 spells CASIRTVLEKLFF. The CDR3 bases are TGCGCCAGTATTAGGACAGTGCTCGAAAAACTGTTTTTT.

The CDR3 DNA reads as TGTGCCAGCAGCTTGGTGTTACTGAGGAACACTGAAGCTTTCTTT. Residues: CASSLVLLRNTEAFF. The chain joins TRBV5-6 to TRBJ1-1; D ambiguous. Germline V gives CDR1 SGHDT, CDR2 YYEEEE. This CDR3 spans 15 amino acids. The V and J ends lost 0 bases and 1 base respectively, with 10 bases between them.

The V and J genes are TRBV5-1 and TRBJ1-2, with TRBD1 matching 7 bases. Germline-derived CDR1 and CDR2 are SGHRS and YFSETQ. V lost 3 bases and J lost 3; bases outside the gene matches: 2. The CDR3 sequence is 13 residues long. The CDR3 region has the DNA TGCGCCAGCAGCTACGGGACAGACTATGGCTACACCTTC. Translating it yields CASSYGTDYGYTF.

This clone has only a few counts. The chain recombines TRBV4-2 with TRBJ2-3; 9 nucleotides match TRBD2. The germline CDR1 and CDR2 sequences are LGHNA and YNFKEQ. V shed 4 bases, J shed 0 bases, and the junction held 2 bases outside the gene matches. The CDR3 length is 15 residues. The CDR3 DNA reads TGTGCCAGCAGCCCCGCGGGGGGGAGCACAGATACGCAGTATTTT. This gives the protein CASSPAGGSTDTQYF.

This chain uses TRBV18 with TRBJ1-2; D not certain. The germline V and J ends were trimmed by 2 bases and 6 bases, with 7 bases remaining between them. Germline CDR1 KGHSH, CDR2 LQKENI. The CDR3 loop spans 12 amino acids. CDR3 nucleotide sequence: TGTGCCAGCTCACCATGGAGAGATGGCTACACCTTC. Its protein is CASSPWRDGYTF.

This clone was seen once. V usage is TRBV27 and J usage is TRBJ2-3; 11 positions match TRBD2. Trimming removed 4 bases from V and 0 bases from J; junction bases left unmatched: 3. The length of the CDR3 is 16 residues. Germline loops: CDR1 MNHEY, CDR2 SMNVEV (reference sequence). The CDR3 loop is CASSSVAGGSTDTQYF. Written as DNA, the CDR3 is TGTGCCAGCAGTTCAGTAGCGGGGGGGAGCACAGATACGCAGTATTTT.

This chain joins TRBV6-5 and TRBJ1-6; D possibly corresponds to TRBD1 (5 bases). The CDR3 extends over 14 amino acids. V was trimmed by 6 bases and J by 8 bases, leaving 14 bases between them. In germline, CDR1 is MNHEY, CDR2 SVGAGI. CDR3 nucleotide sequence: TGTGCCAGCAGCCAGGGCGGCTCCTATTCACCCCTCCACTTT. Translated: CASSQGGSYSPLHF.

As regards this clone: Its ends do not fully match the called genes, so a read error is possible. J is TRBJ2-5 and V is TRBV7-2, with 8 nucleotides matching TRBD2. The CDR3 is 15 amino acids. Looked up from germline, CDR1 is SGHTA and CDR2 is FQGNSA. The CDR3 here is CASSPGGADQETQHF. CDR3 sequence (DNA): TGTGCCAGCAGCCCCGGGGGGGCGGACCAAGAGACCCAGCACTTC.

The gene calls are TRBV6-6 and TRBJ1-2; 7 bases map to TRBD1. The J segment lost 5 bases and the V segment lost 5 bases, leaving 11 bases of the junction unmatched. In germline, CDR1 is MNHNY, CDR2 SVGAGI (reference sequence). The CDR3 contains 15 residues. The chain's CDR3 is CASSPTRDSGYGYTF. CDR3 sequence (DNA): TGTGCCAGCAGTCCTACCCGGGACAGTGGATATGGCTACACCTTC.

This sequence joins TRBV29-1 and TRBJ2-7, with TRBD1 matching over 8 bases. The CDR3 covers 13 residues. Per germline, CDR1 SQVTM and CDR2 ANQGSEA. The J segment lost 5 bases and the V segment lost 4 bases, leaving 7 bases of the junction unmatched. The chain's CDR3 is CSVGETGDNEQYF. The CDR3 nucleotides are TGCAGCGTTGGGGAGACAGGGGACAACGAGCAGTACTTC.

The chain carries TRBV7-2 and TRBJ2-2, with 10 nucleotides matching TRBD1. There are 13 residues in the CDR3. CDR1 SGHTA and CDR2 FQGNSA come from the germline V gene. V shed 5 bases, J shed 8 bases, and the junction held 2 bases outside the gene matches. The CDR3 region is CASSRQGAGELFF. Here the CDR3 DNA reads TGTGCCAGCAGCCGACAGGGGGCGGGGGAGCTGTTTTTT.

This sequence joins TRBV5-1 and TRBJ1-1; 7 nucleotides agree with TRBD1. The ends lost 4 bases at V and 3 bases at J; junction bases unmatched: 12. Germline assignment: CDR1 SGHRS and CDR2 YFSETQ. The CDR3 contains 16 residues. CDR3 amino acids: CASSPRQGGRDTEAFF. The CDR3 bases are TGCGCCAGCAGCCCCCGACAGGGCGGACGAGACACTGAAGCTTTCTTT.

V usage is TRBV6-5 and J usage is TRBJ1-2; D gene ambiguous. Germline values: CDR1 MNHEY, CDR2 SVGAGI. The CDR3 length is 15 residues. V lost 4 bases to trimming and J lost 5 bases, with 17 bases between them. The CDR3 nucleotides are TGTGCCAGCAGTTTTGGTCCCTCGTTGACTTATGGCTACACCTTC. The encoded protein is CASSFGPSLTYGYTF.

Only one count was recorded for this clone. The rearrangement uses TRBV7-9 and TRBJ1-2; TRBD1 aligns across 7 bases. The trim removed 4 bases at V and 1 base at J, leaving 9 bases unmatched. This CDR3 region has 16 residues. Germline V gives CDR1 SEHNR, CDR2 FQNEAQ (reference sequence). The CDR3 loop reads CASSSAGTVINYGYTF. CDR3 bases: TGTGCCAGCAGCTCCGCCGGGACAGTTATTAACTATGGCTACACCTTC. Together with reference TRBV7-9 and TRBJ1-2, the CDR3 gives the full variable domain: DTGVSQNPRHKITKRGQNVTFRCDPISEHNRLYWYRQTLGQGPEFLTYFQNEAQLEKSRLLSDRFSAERPKGSFSTLEIQRTEQGDSAMYLCASSSAGTVINYGYTFGSGTRLTVV.

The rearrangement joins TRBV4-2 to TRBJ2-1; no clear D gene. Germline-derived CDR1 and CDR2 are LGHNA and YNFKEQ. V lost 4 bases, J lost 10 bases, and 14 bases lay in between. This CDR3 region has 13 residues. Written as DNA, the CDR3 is TGTGCCAGCAGCCCGTTAGAGTTTTGGGAGCAGTTCTTC. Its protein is CASSPLEFWEQFF.

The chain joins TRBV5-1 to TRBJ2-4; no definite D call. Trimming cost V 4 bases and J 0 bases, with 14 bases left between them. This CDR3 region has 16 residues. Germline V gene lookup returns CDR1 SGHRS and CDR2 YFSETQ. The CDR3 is CASSPNSNLAKNIQYF. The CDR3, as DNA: TGCGCCAGCAGCCCGAACAGTAACCTAGCCAAAAACATTCAGTACTTC.

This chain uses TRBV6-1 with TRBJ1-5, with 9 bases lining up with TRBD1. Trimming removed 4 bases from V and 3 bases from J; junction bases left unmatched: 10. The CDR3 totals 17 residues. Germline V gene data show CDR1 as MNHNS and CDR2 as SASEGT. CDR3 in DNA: TGTGCCAGCAGTGGGACAGGGGAAGATCTACTCAATCAGCCCCAGCATTTT. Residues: CASSGTGEDLLNQPQHF.